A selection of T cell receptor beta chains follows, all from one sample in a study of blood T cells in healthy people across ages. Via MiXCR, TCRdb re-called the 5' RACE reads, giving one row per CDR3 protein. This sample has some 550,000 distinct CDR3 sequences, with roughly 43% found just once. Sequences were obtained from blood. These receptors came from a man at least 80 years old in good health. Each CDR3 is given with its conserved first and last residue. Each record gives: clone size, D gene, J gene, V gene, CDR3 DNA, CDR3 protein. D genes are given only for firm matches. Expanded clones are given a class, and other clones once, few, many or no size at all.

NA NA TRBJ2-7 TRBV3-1 TGTGCCAGCAGCCAGACAGCAACTAGCTACGAGCAGTACTTC CASSQTATSYEQYF
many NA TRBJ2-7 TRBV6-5 TGTGCCAGCAGTTACTCGACGGGATACGAGCAGTACTTC CASSYSTGYEQYF
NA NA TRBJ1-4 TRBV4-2 TGTGCCAGCAGCATGGCCAGAACTAATGAAAAACTGTTTTTT CASSMARTNEKLFF
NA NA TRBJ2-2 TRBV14 TGTGCCAGCAGCCAAGTGGGTTCGCGGACCGGGGAGCTGTTTTTT CASSQVGSRTGELFF
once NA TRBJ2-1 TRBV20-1 TGCAGTGCATTCGGCAGGGGGGCCTACAATGAGCAGTTCTTC CSAFGRGAYNEQFF
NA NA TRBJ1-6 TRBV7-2 TGTGCCAGCAGCTTACCCGGGACGAATTCACCCCTCCACTTT CASSLPGTNSPLHF
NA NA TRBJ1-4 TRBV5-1 TGCGCCAGCAGCCAGGGTTCCGGGACAATCGGGGAAAAACTGTTTTTT CASSQGSGTIGEKLFF
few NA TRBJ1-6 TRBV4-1 TGCGCCAGCAGCCAAGTATGGAATTCACCCCTCCACTTT CASSQVWNSPLHF
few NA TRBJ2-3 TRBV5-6 TGTGCCAGCAGCTTGAAAGGGGACCACACAGATACGCAGTATTTT CASSLKGDHTDTQYF
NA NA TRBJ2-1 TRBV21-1 TGTGCCAGCAGCAAATATGAGCAGTTCTTC CASSKYEQFF
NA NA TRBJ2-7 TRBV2 TGTGCCAGCAGTGCCCTGCTGACAGAAGCCTACGAGCAGTACTTC CASSALLTEAYEQYF
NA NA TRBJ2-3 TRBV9 TGTGCCAGCAGCGCCAATCTAGATGCGCAGTATTTT CASSANLDAQYF
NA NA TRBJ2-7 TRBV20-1 TGCAGTGCTAGAGATCGGCGACAGACCTACGAGCAGTACTTC CSARDRRQTYEQYF
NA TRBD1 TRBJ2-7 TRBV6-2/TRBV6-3 TGTGCCAGCAGTTACCCCCGGACAGGGTACTACGAGCAGTACTTC CASSYPRTGYYEQYF
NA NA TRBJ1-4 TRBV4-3 TGCGCCAGCAGCCAAGAACACAGGGCTAATGAAAAACTGTTTTTT CASSQEHRANEKLFF
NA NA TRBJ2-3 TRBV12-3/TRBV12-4 TGTGCCAGCAATTTCTCGGATACGCAGTATTTT CASNFSDTQYF
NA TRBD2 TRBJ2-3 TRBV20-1 TGCAGTGCTAGGCGGCTAGCGGGAGTCTCAGATACGCAGTATTTT CSARRLAGVSDTQYF
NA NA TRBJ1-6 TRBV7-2 TGTGCCAGCAGCTTAGGGGGATCAACTAGCTATAATTCACCCCTCCACTTT CASSLGGSTSYNSPLHF
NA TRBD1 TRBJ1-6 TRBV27 TGTGCCAGCAGTTTCTCGACAGGGAATTCACCCCTCCACTTT CASSFSTGNSPLHF
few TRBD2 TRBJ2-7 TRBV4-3 TGCGCCAGCAGCCAGCAACTAGCGGGTACCTACGAGCAGTACTTC CASSQQLAGTYEQYF
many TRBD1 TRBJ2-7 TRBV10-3 TGTGCCATCAGTGGGGCCGGGACAGGGATGAGGGAGCAGTACTTC CAISGAGTGMREQYF
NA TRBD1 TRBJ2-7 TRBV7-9 TGTGCCAGCAGCCAACAGGACAGGGGGCACGACGAGCAGTACTTC CASSQQDRGHDEQYF
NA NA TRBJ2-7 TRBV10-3 TGTGCCATCAGTGAGACGACAGGATACGAGCAGTACTTC CAISETTGYEQYF
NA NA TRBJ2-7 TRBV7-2 TGTGCCAGCAGCGTTCACGGGACATTTTACGAGCAGTACTTC CASSVHGTFYEQYF
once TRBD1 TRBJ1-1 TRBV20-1 TGCAGTGCTAGGTCAGGGGGAGACGCTAGGTTGAGGACTGAAGCTTTCTTT CSARSGGDARLRTEAFF
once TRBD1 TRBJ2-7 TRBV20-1 TGCAGTGCTCGGACAGGGAAGGCCACATACGAGCAGTACTTC CSARTGKATYEQYF
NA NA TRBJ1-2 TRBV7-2 TGTGCCAGCAGCGTAGACAGGTCGGGTGGCTACACCTTC CASSVDRSGGYTF
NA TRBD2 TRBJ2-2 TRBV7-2 TGTGCCAGCAGCTTAGGGGTAGCGGGAGGTCCCGGGGAGCTGTTTTTT CASSLGVAGGPGELFF
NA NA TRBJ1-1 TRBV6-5 TGTGCCAGCAAGAGTGGGGAGAACACTGAAGCTTTCTTT CASKSGENTEAFF
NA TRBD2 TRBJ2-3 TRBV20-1 TGCAGTGCAACAGGACTAGCGGGAGGGCCAGATACGCAGTATTTT CSATGLAGGPDTQYF
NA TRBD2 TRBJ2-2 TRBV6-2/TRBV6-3 TGTGCCAGCAGACCGGGACTAGCGAACACCGGGGAGCTGTTTTTT CASRPGLANTGELFF
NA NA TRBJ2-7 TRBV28 TGTGCCAGCAGTTTAGGGGGGCCAGCAGGGGGATCCTACGAGCAGTACTTC CASSLGGPAGGSYEQYF
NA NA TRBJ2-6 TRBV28 TGTGCCAGCCATACCACAGGGTCAGCAGGGGCCAACGTCCTGACTTTC CASHTTGSAGANVLTF
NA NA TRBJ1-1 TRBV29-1 TGCAGCGTTGAAGTGGGAAGAGCGGACACTGAAGCTTTCTTT CSVEVGRADTEAFF
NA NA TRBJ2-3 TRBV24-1 TGTGCCACCAGTGACCCTGCGGGGGCGTATATGACGCAGTATTTT CATSDPAGAYMTQYF
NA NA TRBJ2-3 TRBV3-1 TGTGCCAGCAGCCGCCCCTCAGCGAGACGTGGAGATACGCAGTATTTT CASSRPSARRGDTQYF
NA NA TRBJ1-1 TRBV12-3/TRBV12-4 TGTGCCAGCAGTTTCCGAGAAGCTTTCTTT CASSFREAFF
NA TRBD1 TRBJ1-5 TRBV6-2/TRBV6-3 TGTGCCAGCCGGGACAGGTTGAATCAGCCCCAGCATTTT CASRDRLNQPQHF
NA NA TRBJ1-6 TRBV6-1 TGTGCCAGCAGTGAAGCAGGGAGCAATTCACCCCTCCACTTT CASSEAGSNSPLHF
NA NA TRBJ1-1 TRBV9 TGTGCCAGCAGCGACCCGGACAGAGAAGCTTTCTTT CASSDPDREAFF
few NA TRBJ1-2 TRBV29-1 TGCAGCGCCCTACTGGGAGATGAAAACTATGGCTACACCTTC CSALLGDENYGYTF
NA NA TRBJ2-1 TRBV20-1 TGCAGTGCTCCCCCAGGGACTGGCTACAATGAGCAGTTCTTC CSAPPGTGYNEQFF
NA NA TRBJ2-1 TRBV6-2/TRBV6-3 TGTGCCAGCAGTTATGAACTAGATCACAATGAGCAGTTCTTC CASSYELDHNEQFF
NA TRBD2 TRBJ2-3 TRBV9 TGTGCCAGCACCTCAGGAGGGTCGGGGGGGCCTTATACGCAGTATTTT CASTSGGSGGPYTQYF
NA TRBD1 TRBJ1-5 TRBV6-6 TGTGCCAGCAGCCGACAGGGGGCCCGCATGACCCAGCATTTT CASSRQGARMTQHF
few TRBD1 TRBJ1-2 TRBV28 TGTGCCAGCAGGAAGACAGGGGGCAACTATGGCTACACCTTC CASRKTGGNYGYTF